A single sample gave rise to the 11 T cell receptor beta chains below, sequenced in a study of Ad26.COV2.S vaccination and SARS-CoV-2 variants. The treatment was: about 20 received Ad26.COV2.S at low or high dose, single or two shots; a few received placebo; per-sample allocation not given. Collection of samples fell on day 63 after the first vaccine or placebo injection. The repertoire was sequenced with immunoSEQ multiplex PCR; TCRdb's copy has only in-frame clones and lacks some. The sample holds 410,000 or so clones, about 90% seen once. The input for sequencing was peripheral blood, taken in a trial of Ad26.COV2.S vaccine versus placebo. The receptors shown here come from a person aged 18-65 years who received the Ad26.COV2.S COVID-19 vaccine or a placebo.

V is TRBV20-1 and J is TRBJ2-3; tentatively, D is TRBD1 or TRBD2 (6 bases each). This CDR3 contains 11 residues. Germline CDR1 is DFQATT and CDR2 is SNEGSKA (reference sequence). As DNA, the CDR3 is TGCAGGACCGGGGGCCCCGATACGCAGTATTTT. As protein: CRTGGPDTQYF.

The chain combines TRBV4-1 with TRBJ1-3; a weak D match, TRBD1 (6 bases). Germline V gene lookup returns CDR1 MGHRA and CDR2 YSYEKL. V was cut by 0 bases and J by 2 bases, with 8 bases left in between. The CDR3 is 15 amino acids. In DNA form, the CDR3 reads TGCGCCAGCAGCCAAGATGAGGGGGCTGGAAACACCATATATTTT. Translated: CASSQDEGAGNTIYF.

V is TRBV6-9 and J is TRBJ2-7, with 10 bases fitting TRBD2. The germline V gene encodes CDR1 MNHGY and CDR2 SVAAGI. The CDR3 runs to 17 residues. With 1 base clipped from V and 1 base from J, the junction kept 7 bases outside the gene matches. DNA for the CDR3: TGTGCCAGCAGTTATTTTGGCCTAGCGGGGGATTCCTACGAGCAGTACTTC. Protein: CASSYFGLAGDSYEQYF.

The rearrangement links TRBV7-9 to TRBJ2-7, with 7 bases lining up with TRBD1. The germline V gene has CDR1 SEHNR and CDR2 FQNEAQ (reference sequence). The CDR3 contains 16 residues. After removal of 3 bases from V and 0 bases from J, the junction contained 8 bases not matched to a gene. In DNA, the CDR3 is TGTGCCAGCAGCTTCCAAGGGGACAGTAACTCCTACGAGCAGTACTTC. It is translated as CASSFQGDSNSYEQYF.

The chain couples TRBV5-1 to TRBJ2-2, with a tentative D call TRBD1 (5 bases). The CDR3 contains 13 residues. The germline V gene encodes CDR1 SGHRS and CDR2 YFSETQ. Trimming took off 5 bases at V and 4 bases at J, with 9 bases between the two ends. This CDR3 is CASRQGATGELFF. CDR3 bases: TGCGCCAGCAGGCAAGGGGCCACCGGGGAGCTGTTTTTT.

V usage is TRBV5-1 and J usage is TRBJ1-3; no definite D call. The CDR3 totals 13 residues. V was cut by 6 bases and J by 0 bases, with 7 bases left in between. Germline V CDR1 and CDR2: SGHRS, YFSETQ. DNA of the CDR3: TGCGCCAGCACGGCCGACTCTGGAAACACCATATATTTT. Its protein product is CASTADSGNTIYF.

The chain recombines TRBV30 with TRBJ1-1; TRBD1 aligns across 7 bases. Trimming at V came to 7 bases and at J to 5 bases, leaving 13 bases not matched to a gene. Germline CDR1 GTSNPN, CDR2 SVGIG (reference sequence). The CDR3 loop spans 14 amino acids. CDR3 sequence reads: CASGQAVGSTEAFF. DNA for the CDR3: TGTGCCTCCGGACAGGCGGTGGGCTCGACTGAAGCTTTCTTT.

The V call is TRBV3-1 (or the pseudogene TRBV3-2), the J call TRBJ1-2; D not certain. Trimming pared 0 bases from V and 4 bases from J, leaving 9 bases between. Germline V gene sequence: CDR1 LGHDT, CDR2 YNNKEL (reference sequence). The CDR3 extends over 14 amino acids. CDR3 residues: CASSQDYGVYGYTF. The CDR3 bases are TGTGCCAGCAGCCAAGATTACGGAGTCTATGGCTACACCTTC.

This rearrangement joins TRBV7-9 to TRBJ1-5; 7 nucleotides agree with TRBD1. Per germline, CDR1 SEHNR and CDR2 FQNEAQ (reference sequence). Unmatched junction bases numbered 8, after V lost 5 bases and J lost 1 base. The CDR3 length is 16 residues. The CDR3 is CASSKDRVESNQPQHF. The CDR3 DNA follows: TGTGCCAGCAGCAAAGACAGGGTAGAAAGCAATCAGCCCCAGCATTTT. Full variable domain (outside the CDR3, taken from reference TRBV7-9 and TRBJ1-5): DTGVSQNPRHKITKRGQNVTFRCDPISEHNRLYWYRQTLGQGPEFLTYFQNEAQLEKSRLLSDRFSAERPKGSFSTLEIQRTEQGDSAMYLCASSKDRVESNQPQHFGDGTRLSIL.

The rearrangement uses TRBV5-4 and TRBJ1-6; D is possibly TRBD1 (5 bases). V shed 0 bases and J shed 9 bases, with 10 bases lying between them. The germline V gene has CDR1 SGHNT and CDR2 YYREEE (reference sequence). This CDR3 is 14 amino acids long. CDR3 nucleotides: TGTGCCAGCAGCTTGGGTGGTGGGGGTTCACCCCTCCACTTT. Its protein product is CASSLGGGGSPLHF.

Regarding this clone: Other DNA sequences within the sample encode an identical CDR3. The chain couples TRBV19 to TRBJ2-7; possibly TRBD2 for D (6 bases). The germline CDR1 and CDR2 sequences are LNHDA and SQIVND (reference sequence). The CDR3 loop spans 12 amino acids. Trimming removed 1 base at V and 7 bases at J, with 8 bases between. The CDR3 protein is CASSIGGGEQYF. CDR3 coding DNA: TGTGCCAGTAGTATAGGAGGAGGGGAGCAGTACTTC.